Each of the 20 T cell receptor beta chains below was sequenced from the same sample in a study of CD8 T cells in Susac syndrome. The RNA input was about 0.5 to 1 ug, and it was reverse transcribed with random hexamers. TCRdb reprocessed the immunoSEQ multiplex PCR reads with MiXCR, giving one entry per CDR3 protein. Counted here are some 110,000 distinct CDR3 sequences, 85% to 95% occurring once; the ten biggest clones make up around 0.3%. The sequencing input was CD8+ T cells from PBMCs. These TCRs come from a human donor with multiple sclerosis.

The rearrangement uses TRBV15 and TRBJ2-7; D is unclear. In germline, CDR1 is LNHNV, CDR2 YYDKDF (reference sequence). This CDR3 contains 13 residues. V gave up 1 base and J gave up 7 bases, with 11 bases separating them. The CDR3 DNA follows: TGTGCCACCAGCAGAGTACCCTCAGGTGAGCAGTACGTC. Translating it yields CATSRVPSGEQYV.

The chain joins TRBV19 to TRBJ1-1; 7 bases match TRBD1. The CDR3 runs 15 residues. CDR1 is LNHDA and CDR2 is SQIVND in the germline V gene (reference sequence). After removal of 6 bases from V and 1 base from J, the junction contained 8 bases not matched to a gene. The CDR3 bases are TGTGCCAGTAGCTACATGACAGGGAAGAACACTGAAGCTTTCTTT. Protein sequence: CASSYMTGKNTEAFF.

The genes are TRBV7-3 and TRBJ2-5; 11 positions match TRBD1. The CDR3 has 16 amino acids. V was pared by 2 bases and J by 4 bases, with 6 bases of the junction left unmatched. CDR1 and CDR2 from the germline V gene are SGHTA and FQGTGA. The CDR3 sequence: CASSLGADRGRETQYF. The DNA of the CDR3 is TGTGCCAGCAGCTTAGGGGCGGACAGGGGGCGAGAGACCCAGTACTTC.

This chain links TRBV5-6 with TRBJ2-5; the match to TRBD2 covers 9 bases. The V gene's germline CDR1 is SGHDT and CDR2 YYEEEE. Trimming took 4 bases from V and 0 from J; bases not matched to a gene: 13. The CDR3 is made up of 18 amino acids. The CDR3 is CASSPIRAGGLYQETQYF. CDR3 in DNA: TGTGCCAGCAGCCCGATCAGAGCGGGGGGCTTGTACCAAGAGACCCAGTACTTC.

The V and J genes are TRBV7-9 and TRBJ1-6, with D possibly TRBD1 on 6 matching bases. V was clipped by 6 bases and J by 7 bases, with 16 bases between them. This CDR3 is built from 15 residues. In germline, CDR1 is SEHNR, CDR2 FQNEAQ (reference sequence). The CDR3 nucleotides read TGTGCCAGCAGACTACCGGGACACGGGAATTCACCCCTCCACTTT. Its translation: CASRLPGHGNSPLHF.

This clonotype has a single count. The V gene is TRBV7-6, the J gene TRBJ2-2, with 13 bases identical to TRBD2. Trimming removed 2 bases from V and 2 bases from J; junction bases left unmatched: 2. Per germline, CDR1 SGHVS and CDR2 FNYEAQ. The CDR3 covers 17 residues. The CDR3 protein is CASSLRGLAGNTGELFF. The CDR3 bases are TGTGCCAGCAGCTTAAGGGGACTAGCGGGAAACACCGGGGAGCTGTTTTTT.

The chain combines TRBV15 with TRBJ2-4; D possibly matches TRBD1 or TRBD2 (5 bases each). The germline CDR1 and CDR2 sequences are LNHNV and YYDKDF (reference sequence). V was trimmed by 2 bases and J by 1 base, leaving 9 bases between them. CDR3 length equals 15 residues. The CDR3 sequence is CATSRKRDAKNIQYF. The CDR3 nucleotides read TGTGCCACCAGCAGAAAAAGGGACGCCAAAAACATTCAGTACTTC.

This rearrangement joins TRBV3-1 to TRBJ1-1, with D possibly TRBD1 on 5 matching bases. The CDR3 extends over 14 amino acids. Looked up from germline, CDR1 is LGHDT and CDR2 is YNNKEL (reference sequence). The V end lost 5 bases, the J end lost 4 bases, and 14 bases lay between the germline ends. The CDR3: CASSLTLGGTEAFF. CDR3 bases: TGTGCCAGCAGCTTAACTCTGGGGGGCACTGAAGCTTTCTTT.

This sequence joins TRBV25-1 and TRBJ1-6, with D maybe TRBD1 (5 bases). CDR3 size: 13 residues. Trimming shortened V by 2 bases and J by 7 bases, and 6 bases separated the two germline ends. The V gene's germline CDR1 is MGHDK and CDR2 SYGVNS. The CDR3 reads CASSEGTNSPLHF. The CDR3 DNA reads as TGTGCCAGCAGTGAAGGGACGAATTCACCCCTCCACTTT.

The rearrangement joins TRBV5-1 to TRBJ1-1; possibly TRBD1 for D (6 bases). V shed 2 bases and J shed 4 bases, with 15 bases lying between them. The length of the CDR3 is 15 residues. The germline V gene encodes CDR1 SGHRS and CDR2 YFSETQ. For the CDR3, the DNA is TGCGCCAGCAGCTTTAGTTACAGGGACGTCACTGAAGCTTTCTTT. It translates to CASSFSYRDVTEAFF.

This chain connects TRBV12-3 or TRBV12-4 to TRBJ2-3, with 11 bases identical to TRBD2. The V and J ends lost 5 bases and 1 base, in that order; junction bases with no gene match: 11. The CDR3 runs to 18 residues. The CDR3 DNA reads TGTGCCAGCAGTCCCGGACTAGCGGGTGGAGGTCGCACAGATACGCAGTATTTT. Protein product: CASSPGLAGGGRTDTQYF.

The chain links TRBV12-5 to TRBJ2-7; possible D gene TRBD1, 6 bases. Germline CDR1 LGHNT, CDR2 FRNRAP. V shed 5 bases and J shed 7 bases, with 18 bases lying between them. This CDR3 is 14 amino acids long. The CDR3 sequence: CASGDWTVGGEQYF. The CDR3 nucleotides read TGTGCTAGTGGTGACTGGACAGTGGGCGGGGAGCAGTACTTC.

The J gene is TRBJ2-7, the V gene TRBV5-6, with D hard to call. Germline V lookup: CDR1 SGHDT, CDR2 YYEEEE. This CDR3 has 14 amino acids. V lost 6 bases and J lost 0, with 13 bases in between. CDR3 amino acids: CASTTQRYSYEQYV. DNA of the CDR3: TGTGCCAGCACCACTCAGAGGTACTCCTACGAGCAGTACGTC.

This chain connects TRBV7-6 to TRBJ2-7; weak D call: TRBD2 (7 bases). The germline CDR1 and CDR2 sequences are SGHVS and FNYEAQ. This CDR3 is 15 amino acids long. Trimming took off 1 base at V and 3 bases at J, with 13 bases between the two ends. DNA of the CDR3: TGTGCCAGCAGCTTAGGGGGGGGCGCCAACTACGAGCAGTACTTC. This sequence encodes CASSLGGGANYEQYF.

The rearrangement uses TRBV7-9 and TRBJ2-1; tentatively, D is TRBD1 or TRBD2 (6 bases each). This CDR3 is 15 amino acids long. Germline CDR1 is SEHNR and CDR2 is FQNEAQ (reference sequence). The V gene lost 5 bases and the J gene lost 2 bases, with 13 bases spanning the gap. The CDR3, as DNA: TGTGCCAGCAGCAAAAAGGGGGGCCCCTACAATGAGCAGTTCTTC. Translation: CASSKKGGPYNEQFF.

This chain links TRBV5-1 with TRBJ1-4; 7 nucleotides agree with TRBD1. J lost 5 bases, V lost 4 bases, and 5 bases had no gene match. The CDR3 has 14 residues. Germline values: CDR1 SGHRS, CDR2 YFSETQ. CDR3 DNA sequence: TGCGCCAGCAGCGCGGGACAGAACAATGAAAAACTGTTTTTT. Translation: CASSAGQNNEKLFF.

The rearrangement uses TRBV9 and TRBJ1-4, with TRBD1 matching over 8 bases. V was clipped by 3 bases and J by 2 bases; unmatched bases: 9. Germline V gene sequence: CDR1 SGDLS, CDR2 YYNGEE. The length of the CDR3 is 17 residues. In DNA form, the CDR3 reads TGTGCCAGCAGCGCAGAGACAGGGGTCTCTACTAATGAAAAACTGTTTTTT. Its translation is CASSAETGVSTNEKLFF.

There are a few counts of this clonotype. V gene TRBV10-3 combines with J gene TRBJ2-7; no firm D call. V was pared by 0 bases and J by 2 bases, with 8 bases between. The length of the CDR3 is 14 residues. CDR1 and CDR2 (germline): ENHRY, SYGVKD. CDR3 amino acids: CAISESMPTYEQYV. For the CDR3, the DNA is TGTGCCATCAGTGAGTCGATGCCAACCTACGAGCAGTACGTC.

This sequence joins TRBV7-9 and TRBJ2-4; 9 nucleotides line up with TRBD2. The V segment lost 5 bases and the J segment 8 bases; nucleotides outside the gene matches: 16. From germline, CDR1 is SEHNR and CDR2 FQNEAQ (reference sequence). CDR3 length: 17 residues. The CDR3 here is CASSRDWREGLGDIQYF. The CDR3 nucleotides are TGTGCCAGCAGCCGGGATTGGCGGGAGGGCCTTGGGGACATTCAGTACTTC.

The chain links TRBV6-6 to TRBJ1-5; D is ambiguous. V was clipped by 8 bases and J by 7 bases, with 15 bases between them. The CDR3 loop spans 13 amino acids. The germline V gene has CDR1 MNHNY and CDR2 SVGAGI (reference sequence). The CDR3 DNA reads TGTGCCAGCGAGGGAATAGCGGGGCAGCCCCAGCATTTT. Translated: CASEGIAGQPQHF.